This is a list of T cell receptor beta chains from one sample in a study of T cell changes during pregnancy in multiple sclerosis. TCRdb's copy holds only in-frame clones and misses some; the assay was immunoSEQ multiplex PCR. This sample carries 35,000 to 55,000 clones, just over 90% of them seen once, and the ten largest clones take 3% to 4.5%. The sequencing used CD8+ T cells from peripheral blood mononuclear cells, collected after pregnancy. The receptors shown here come from a female donor with multiple sclerosis, enrolled in a pregnancy study. Each CDR3 is given with its conserved first and last residue. Each record gives: clone size, J gene, D gene, V gene, CDR3 protein, CDR3 DNA. D genes are given only for firm matches. Not all rows give a size; the values are once, few, many and, for expanded clones, a class.

abundance: -
j_gene: TRBJ1-3
d_gene: TRBD1
v_gene: TRBV7-6
CDR3aa: CASSRGPGGGGNTIYF
CDR3nt: TGTGCCAGCAGCAGGGGGCCCGGAGGCGGTGGAAACACCATATATTTT

abundance: -
j_gene: TRBJ1-1
d_gene: -
v_gene: TRBV9
CDR3aa: CASSAPGNTEAFF
CDR3nt: TGTGCCAGCAGCGCTCCGGGGAACACTGAAGCTTTCTTT

abundance: -
j_gene: TRBJ2-5
d_gene: TRBD1
v_gene: TRBV7-9
CDR3aa: CASTTNRGWWTQYF
CDR3nt: TGTGCCAGCACCACCAACAGGGGATGGTGGACCCAGTACTTC

abundance: once
j_gene: TRBJ2-2
d_gene: -
v_gene: TRBV15
CDR3aa: CATSRDDRRDTGELFF
CDR3nt: TGTGCCACCAGCAGAGACGACAGGCGCGACACCGGGGAGCTGTTTTTT

abundance: -
j_gene: TRBJ2-1
d_gene: -
v_gene: TRBV7-3
CDR3aa: CASSLTVSSYNEQFF
CDR3nt: TGTGCCAGCAGCCTCACAGTGAGCTCCTACAATGAGCAGTTCTTC

abundance: -
j_gene: TRBJ1-1
d_gene: -
v_gene: TRBV27
CDR3aa: CASSLGIRGREAFF
CDR3nt: TGTGCCAGCAGTTTGGGGATAAGGGGCCGTGAAGCTTTCTTT

abundance: -
j_gene: TRBJ2-5
d_gene: TRBD1
v_gene: TRBV27
CDR3aa: CASSLYGQGMETQYF
CDR3nt: TGTGCCAGCAGTTTATACGGACAGGGGATGGAGACCCAGTACTTC

abundance: -
j_gene: TRBJ1-3
d_gene: -
v_gene: TRBV2
CDR3aa: CASSEAMPRPGETIYF
CDR3nt: TGTGCCAGCAGTGAAGCGATGCCCCGACCCGGGGAGACCATATATTTT

abundance: -
j_gene: TRBJ1-1
d_gene: -
v_gene: TRBV7-7
CDR3aa: CASSPWPTLNTEAFF
CDR3nt: TGTGCCAGCAGCCCTTGGCCCACCCTGAACACTGAAGCTTTCTTT

abundance: -
j_gene: TRBJ2-6
d_gene: -
v_gene: TRBV19
CDR3aa: CASSIDTNSGANVLTF
CDR3nt: TGTGCCAGTAGTATAGATACTAACTCTGGGGCCAACGTCCTGACTTTC

abundance: -
j_gene: TRBJ2-7
d_gene: -
v_gene: TRBV4-2
CDR3aa: CASSQTRGIPYEQYF
CDR3nt: TGTGCCAGCAGCCAAACAAGGGGAATCCCCTACGAGCAGTACTTC

abundance: -
j_gene: TRBJ2-3
d_gene: -
v_gene: TRBV4-1
CDR3aa: CASSQVGSDDTQYF
CDR3nt: TGCGCCAGCAGCCAAGTAGGAAGCGACGATACGCAGTATTTT

abundance: -
j_gene: TRBJ1-2
d_gene: TRBD1
v_gene: TRBV5-5
CDR3aa: CASSYPGQGWYGYTF
CDR3nt: TGTGCCAGCAGCTATCCGGGACAGGGGTGGTATGGCTACACCTTC

abundance: -
j_gene: TRBJ2-7
d_gene: TRBD1
v_gene: TRBV5-5
CDR3aa: CASSFTGDEQYF
CDR3nt: TGTGCCAGCAGCTTCACAGGGGACGAGCAGTACTTC

abundance: -
j_gene: TRBJ2-2
d_gene: -
v_gene: TRBV27
CDR3aa: CASSSFANTGELFF
CDR3nt: TGTGCCAGCAGTTCGTTCGCGAACACCGGGGAGCTGTTTTTT

abundance: -
j_gene: TRBJ2-7
d_gene: -
v_gene: TRBV9
CDR3aa: CASSVADSYEQYF
CDR3nt: TGTGCCAGCAGCGTAGCTGATAGCTACGAGCAGTACTTC

abundance: -
j_gene: TRBJ2-1
d_gene: TRBD2
v_gene: TRBV6-1
CDR3aa: CASSVLETSVNEQFF
CDR3nt: TGTGCCAGCAGTGTCCTTGAGACTAGCGTCAATGAGCAGTTCTTC

abundance: once
j_gene: TRBJ2-7
d_gene: -
v_gene: TRBV6-6
CDR3aa: CASKEGGGAHEQYF
CDR3nt: TGTGCCAGCAAAGAAGGAGGAGGCGCCCACGAGCAGTACTTC

abundance: -
j_gene: TRBJ2-7
d_gene: TRBD2
v_gene: TRBV7-6
CDR3aa: CASSLAGRGGSYEQYF
CDR3nt: TGTGCCAGCAGCTTAGCGGGGCGGGGGGGGTCCTACGAGCAGTACTTC

abundance: -
j_gene: TRBJ1-2
d_gene: TRBD1
v_gene: TRBV9
CDR3aa: CASSADRGYGYTF
CDR3nt: TGTGCCAGCAGCGCCGACAGGGGATATGGCTACACCTTC

abundance: once
j_gene: TRBJ1-4
d_gene: -
v_gene: TRBV7-9
CDR3aa: CASLSWPGEGEKLFF
CDR3nt: TGTGCCAGCCTCTCGTGGCCTGGGGAGGGCGAAAAACTGTTTTTT

abundance: -
j_gene: TRBJ2-1
d_gene: -
v_gene: TRBV19
CDR3aa: CASSLTRGLYNEQFF
CDR3nt: TGTGCCAGTAGTCTCACTAGAGGGTTGTACAATGAGCAGTTCTTC

abundance: -
j_gene: TRBJ2-7
d_gene: -
v_gene: TRBV28
CDR3aa: CASSLTGGATYEQYF
CDR3nt: TGTGCCAGCAGTTTAACTGGGGGGGCCACCTACGAGCAGTACTTC

abundance: -
j_gene: TRBJ2-7
d_gene: -
v_gene: TRBV29-1
CDR3aa: CSVEEPTNSYEQYF
CDR3nt: TGCAGCGTTGAGGAACCCACTAACTCCTACGAGCAGTACTTC

abundance: -
j_gene: TRBJ1-1
d_gene: -
v_gene: TRBV5-5
CDR3aa: CASSLMEGIPEAFF
CDR3nt: TGTGCCAGCAGCTTGATGGAGGGTATCCCTGAAGCTTTCTTT

abundance: -
j_gene: TRBJ1-4
d_gene: -
v_gene: TRBV27
CDR3aa: CASSLAGASANEKLFF
CDR3nt: TGTGCCAGCAGTTTGGCAGGGGCCTCCGCTAATGAAAAACTGTTTTTT

abundance: -
j_gene: TRBJ1-5
d_gene: TRBD1
v_gene: TRBV19
CDR3aa: CASSRGQGHQPQHF
CDR3nt: TGTGCCAGTAGTAGGGGACAGGGCCATCAGCCCCAGCATTTT

abundance: once
j_gene: TRBJ1-1
d_gene: TRBD1
v_gene: TRBV7-8
CDR3aa: CASSLTLPGQGAVIEAFF
CDR3nt: TGTGCCAGCAGCTTAACCCTGCCTGGACAGGGGGCGGTAATTGAAGCTTTCTTT

abundance: -
j_gene: TRBJ2-1
d_gene: -
v_gene: TRBV5-4
CDR3aa: CASSLGQDEQFF
CDR3nt: TGTGCCAGCAGCTTGGGGCAGGATGAGCAGTTCTTC

abundance: -
j_gene: TRBJ2-7
d_gene: -
v_gene: TRBV10-3
CDR3aa: CAISESSSGYEQYF
CDR3nt: TGTGCCATCAGTGAGTCAAGTTCGGGCTACGAGCAGTACTTC

abundance: few
j_gene: TRBJ1-1
d_gene: TRBD1
v_gene: TRBV4-1
CDR3aa: CASSQQGGSDTEAFF
CDR3nt: TGCGCCAGCAGCCAGCAGGGGGGCTCAGACACTGAAGCTTTCTTT

abundance: -
j_gene: TRBJ1-1
d_gene: TRBD1
v_gene: TRBV11-2
CDR3aa: CASSPGDREGGSEAFF
CDR3nt: TGTGCCAGCAGCCCAGGGGACAGGGAAGGAGGGTCTGAAGCTTTCTTT

abundance: -
j_gene: TRBJ1-3
d_gene: -
v_gene: TRBV7-9
CDR3aa: CASSLQGSGNTIYF
CDR3nt: TGTGCCAGCAGCCTCCAGGGATCTGGAAACACCATATATTTT

abundance: -
j_gene: TRBJ1-6
d_gene: TRBD1
v_gene: TRBV4-3
CDR3aa: CASSQEEGARWSPLHF
CDR3nt: TGCGCCAGCAGCCAAGAGGAGGGGGCGCGGTGGTCACCCCTCCACTTT

abundance: -
j_gene: TRBJ2-7
d_gene: -
v_gene: TRBV7-2
CDR3aa: CASSLGAWSRGSYEQYF
CDR3nt: TGTGCCAGCAGCTTAGGGGCGTGGAGCAGGGGCTCCTACGAGCAGTACTTC

abundance: -
j_gene: TRBJ2-5
d_gene: -
v_gene: TRBV6-1
CDR3aa: CASSAQGWETLAETQYF
CDR3nt: TGTGCCAGCAGTGCCCAGGGTTGGGAGACCCTAGCGGAGACCCAGTACTTC

abundance: -
j_gene: TRBJ2-1
d_gene: TRBD2
v_gene: TRBV6-4
CDR3aa: CASSDSAGGYNEQFF
CDR3nt: TGTGCCAGCAGTGACTCAGCGGGAGGGTACAATGAGCAGTTCTTC

abundance: -
j_gene: TRBJ2-7
d_gene: -
v_gene: TRBV9
CDR3aa: CASSDRQQQYF
CDR3nt: TGTGCCAGCAGCGACCGACAGCAGCAGTACTTC

abundance: -
j_gene: TRBJ1-1
d_gene: -
v_gene: TRBV6-1
CDR3aa: CATTLFQGTEAFF
CDR3nt: TGTGCCACCACCCTGTTCCAGGGAACTGAAGCTTTCTTT

abundance: -
j_gene: TRBJ2-7
d_gene: TRBD1
v_gene: TRBV4-2
CDR3aa: CASSLGTAYEQYF
CDR3nt: TGTGCCAGCAGCCTCGGGACAGCCTACGAGCAGTACTTC

abundance: -
j_gene: TRBJ2-2
d_gene: -
v_gene: TRBV19
CDR3aa: CASSMKGLMTGELFF
CDR3nt: TGTGCCAGTAGTATGAAAGGACTGATGACCGGGGAGCTGTTTTTT

abundance: -
j_gene: TRBJ2-1
d_gene: TRBD1
v_gene: TRBV28
CDR3aa: CASSLMTGTGTDEQFF
CDR3nt: TGTGCCAGCAGTTTAATGACCGGGACAGGGACCGATGAGCAGTTCTTC

abundance: -
j_gene: TRBJ2-5
d_gene: TRBD2
v_gene: TRBV11-2
CDR3aa: CASSSTGGVQETQYF
CDR3nt: TGTGCCAGCAGCTCCACGGGAGGCGTGCAAGAGACCCAGTACTTC

abundance: -
j_gene: TRBJ2-3
d_gene: -
v_gene: TRBV11-2
CDR3aa: CASSPSGSTDTQYF
CDR3nt: TGTGCCAGCAGCCCAAGCGGCAGCACAGATACGCAGTATTTT

abundance: -
j_gene: TRBJ1-5
d_gene: -
v_gene: TRBV19
CDR3aa: CASSQNSNQPQHF
CDR3nt: TGTGCCAGTAGCCAAAATAGCAATCAGCCCCAGCATTTT

abundance: -
j_gene: TRBJ1-2
d_gene: TRBD1
v_gene: TRBV7-9
CDR3aa: CASSSAGTDYGYTF
CDR3nt: TGTGCCAGCAGCTCCGCCGGGACAGACTATGGCTACACCTTC

abundance: -
j_gene: TRBJ2-1
d_gene: -
v_gene: TRBV11-2
CDR3aa: CASSASYNEQFF
CDR3nt: TGTGCCAGCAGCGCGTCCTACAATGAGCAGTTCTTC

abundance: -
j_gene: TRBJ1-1
d_gene: -
v_gene: TRBV4-1
CDR3aa: CASSHLIGVNTEAFF
CDR3nt: TGCGCCAGCAGCCACCTAATAGGAGTGAACACTGAAGCTTTCTTT

abundance: once
j_gene: TRBJ2-5
d_gene: -
v_gene: TRBV7-2
CDR3aa: CASSLAVSVNKETQYF
CDR3nt: TGTGCCAGCAGCTTAGCAGTCAGCGTGAATAAAGAGACCCAGTACTTC

abundance: -
j_gene: TRBJ2-7
d_gene: TRBD2
v_gene: TRBV28
CDR3aa: CASSYPAGGAYEQYF
CDR3nt: TGTGCCAGCAGTTACCCAGCGGGAGGGGCCTACGAGCAGTACTTC